This T cell receptor (beta chain) was sequenced in a study of blood T cell repertoires in COVID-19. About the research overall: COVID-19 samples from acute and convalescent phases originated in the United States, Italy and Spain. PBMCs, B-cell-depleted T cells, or T cells provided the cDNA or gDNA that made up the material.

Under the authors' procedure: Amplifying reference gene primers gave estimates of nucleated cell counts. Some clones are missing from TCRdb's copy, which holds only in-frame ones; the method was immunoSEQ multiplex PCR. V, J and clone size are those of that table, while D and trimming were read from the DNA. The table lists about 400,000 clones, roughly 90% of them singletons. Sequencing input: peripheral blood. The TCR sequence derives from a man aged 35 to 55 with acute or convalescent COVID-19.

CDR3 sequence (DNA): TGTGCCAGCAGCGCCCCTTTAGGACAGGGAAACACCGGGGAGCTGTTTTTT. The encoded protein is CASSAPLGQGNTGELFF. This chain uses TRBV7-9 with TRBJ2-2; TRBD1 agrees at 8 bases. The V segment lost 5 bases and the J segment 2 bases; nucleotides outside the gene matches: 10. The CDR3 has 17 residues. CDR1 SEHNR and CDR2 FQNEAQ come from the germline V gene (reference sequence).